The 20 T cell receptor beta chains below all came from one sample that was sequenced in a study of T cells expressing NK-cell markers. TCRdb re-called the 5' RACE reads, yielding one record per CDR3 amino acid sequence without DNA. Its clone listing holds 130,000 to 150,000 distinct CDR3 sequences. Sequencing was performed on blood T cells: a sorted CD56 or NKG2C T cell subset, CD4+ or CD8+ T cells, or bulk PBMC T cells (not recorded which). These receptors all come from a man in his late teens or twenties in good health.

V and J are TRBV19 and TRBJ1-5; no DNA is available, so the TRBD1 call from TCRdb remains unchecked. The germline V gene has CDR1 LNHDA and CDR2 SQIVND (reference sequence). This CDR3 region has 15 residues. CDR3 region: CASSWTQASNQPQHF. The whole variable domain, remainder taken from reference TRBV19 and TRBJ1-5, is DGGITQSPKYLFRKEGQNVTLSCEQNLNHDAMYWYRQDPGQGLRLIYYSQIVNDFQKGDIAEGYSVSREKKESFPLTVTSAQKNPTAFYLCASSWTQASNQPQHFGDGTRLSIL.

The chain is built from TRBV12-3 or TRBV12-4 and TRBJ2-1; TCRdb gives TRBD2 as the D gene, but with no DNA this cannot be confirmed. The CDR3 consists of 15 residues. CDR3 loop: CASRGMGLAGNEQFF.

The rearrangement joins TRBV14 to TRBJ2-1; TCRdb picks TRBD1, but there is no DNA to check that call. CDR1 SGHDN and CDR2 FVKESK come from the germline V gene. There are 14 residues in the CDR3. The CDR3 region is CASSPGHVRTEQFF.

The rearrangement joins TRBV15 to TRBJ1-4. The CDR3 length is 15 residues. CDR1 is LNHNV and CDR2 is YYDKDF in the germline V gene (reference sequence). CDR3 residues: CATSRSGQTNEKLFF.

This sequence joins TRBV4-3 and TRBJ2-1; the D call from TCRdb, TRBD2, cannot be confirmed without DNA. The CDR3 sequence is 17 residues long. CDR1 LGHNA and CDR2 YSLEER come from the germline V gene. CDR3 in amino acids: CASSQGMGTSGYNEQFF.

The gene calls are TRBV7-9 and TRBJ2-1; TCRdb calls TRBD2, which cannot be checked without DNA. The CDR3 totals 15 residues. Germline values: CDR1 SEHNR, CDR2 FQNEAQ (reference sequence). The CDR3 here is CASRSGGRAVDEQFF.

This chain uses TRBV4-1 with TRBJ2-5; the TRBD2 assignment by TCRdb is unverifiable without DNA. CDR1 is MGHRA, CDR2 YSYEKL, per germline. This CDR3 is 16 amino acids long. The CDR3 sequence: CASSGLAATTQETQYF.

V is TRBV24-1 and J is TRBJ2-1. The CDR3 length is 12 residues. Germline CDR1 KGHDR, CDR2 SFDVKD. CDR3 in amino acids: CATSASDNEQFF.

The V gene is TRBV20-1, the J gene TRBJ2-1; as DNA is missing, the TRBD1 call by TCRdb cannot be tested. This CDR3 comprises 16 residues. CDR1 DFQATT and CDR2 SNEGSKA come from the germline V gene (reference sequence). This CDR3 is CSASYRDQGTTIPQFF.

V and J are TRBV7-3 and TRBJ2-3; as DNA is missing, the TRBD1 call by TCRdb cannot be tested. Germline V gene lookup returns CDR1 SGHTA and CDR2 FQGTGA. The CDR3 has 15 residues. The chain's CDR3 is CASSLRLRGLDTQYF. Looking up the rest from reference TRBV7-3 and TRBJ2-3 gives the full variable domain: GAGVSQTPSNKVTEKGKYVELRCDPISGHTALYWYRQSLGQGPEFLIYFQGTGAADDSGLPNDRFFAVRPEGSVSTLKIQRTERGDSAVYLCASSLRLRGLDTQYFGPGTRLTVL.

The chain joins TRBV29-1 to TRBJ2-1. CDR1 is SQVTM, CDR2 ANQGSEA, per germline. CDR3 length: 15 residues. The chain's CDR3 is CSDRSAGISYNEQFF.

The gene calls are TRBV29-1 and TRBJ1-3; TCRdb designates TRBD1, a call that cannot be tested without DNA. The CDR3 contains 13 residues. Germline V gene lookup returns CDR1 SQVTM and CDR2 ANQGSEA. The CDR3 here is CSVGQGAGNTIYF.

This chain uses TRBV7-8 with TRBJ2-2; TCRdb's D call of TRBD2 is untestable without DNA. Germline CDR1 and CDR2: SGHVS and FQNEAQ. The CDR3 is 16 residues long. CDR3 sequence: CASSVIAGWDTGELFF.

The chain has TRBV12-3 or TRBV12-4 and TRBJ2-1; absent DNA, TCRdb's TRBD2 call cannot be checked. There are 13 residues in the CDR3. The CDR3: CASSPASRHEQFF.

The chain combines TRBV6-4 with TRBJ1-4; with no DNA, the TCRdb D assignment of TRBD1 cannot be verified. The CDR3 sequence is 15 residues long. Germline V gene data show CDR1 as MRHNA and CDR2 as SNTAGT. Here the CDR3 reads CASSGSPGHGEKLFF.

J is TRBJ2-7 and V is TRBV4-3; the TCRdb D gene call, TRBD2, has no DNA to confirm it. The CDR3 consists of 15 residues. Germline V gives CDR1 LGHNA, CDR2 YSLEER. CDR3 in amino acids: CASSHLLAGGHEQYF.

V usage is TRBV19 and J usage is TRBJ2-1; the D gene TCRdb calls, TRBD1, cannot be checked with no DNA. The germline V gene has CDR1 LNHDA and CDR2 SQIVND (reference sequence). The CDR3 runs to 15 residues. This chain's CDR3 is CASSIRGARYNEQFF.

This chain joins TRBV6-4 and TRBJ2-1; TCRdb proposes TRBD2, but this gene call is untestable without DNA. Germline CDR1 and CDR2: MRHNA and SNTAGT. The CDR3 sequence is 15 residues long. CDR3 loop: CASSDSAGGSNEQFF.

The V call is TRBV12-3 or TRBV12-4, the J call TRBJ1-6; TCRdb calls TRBD1, which cannot be checked without DNA. The CDR3 loop spans 14 amino acids. The CDR3: CASSLGGEYSPLHF.

The chain carries TRBV30 and TRBJ1-1. CDR1 and CDR2 (germline): GTSNPN, SVGIG (reference sequence). CDR3 length: 12 residues. CDR3 region: CAWSTLGREAFF. The full variable domain, with the rest looked up from reference TRBV30 and TRBJ1-1, is SQTIHQWPATLVQPVGSPLSLECTVEGTSNPNLYWYRQAAGRGLQLLFYSVGIGQISSEVPQNLSASRPQDRQFILSSKKLLLSDSGFYLCAWSTLGREAFFGQGTRLTVV.